The 29 T cell receptor beta chains below were found in one sample sequenced in a study of blood T cells in healthy people across ages. Together with a sample-barcoded 5' primer, a J-beta primer mix was included in a second PCR lasting roughly 6 to 12 cycles. TCRdb independently ran MiXCR on the 5' RACE reads; one entry per CDR3 protein. Here the sample spans more than 700,000 distinct CDR3 sequences, roughly 46% being singletons. The sample was blood. These receptors originate from an elderly man in good health.

V is TRBV7-2 and J is TRBJ2-1; no definite D call. The V gene lost 0 bases and the J gene lost 14 bases, with 14 bases spanning the gap. From germline, CDR1 is SGHTA and CDR2 FQGNSA. The CDR3 has 13 residues. The CDR3 region has the DNA TGTGCCAGCAGCTTAGCGATCCGGGCGAGAAAGTTCTTC. Translation: CASSLAIRARKFF.

The chain has TRBV20-1 and TRBJ2-3; 7 bases line up with TRBD2. CDR3 size: 14 residues. Germline-derived CDR1 and CDR2 are DFQATT and SNEGSKA (reference sequence). The J segment lost 1 base and the V segment lost 6 bases, leaving 7 bases of the junction unmatched. The CDR3 nucleotides read TGCAGTGCCCCTGGGGGGAGGGGCACAGATACGCAGTATTTT. This sequence encodes CSAPGGRGTDTQYF.

The V gene is TRBV12-3 or TRBV12-4, the J gene TRBJ1-4, with D possibly TRBD1 on 5 matching bases. V shed 3 bases and J shed 7 bases, with 18 bases lying between them. The CDR3 is made up of 16 amino acids. CDR3 in amino acids: CASSFGQGGLGEKLFF. CDR3 nucleotide sequence: TGTGCCAGCAGTTTCGGGCAGGGCGGGCTCGGTGAAAAACTGTTTTTT.

This chain uses TRBV29-1 with TRBJ1-2; D is ambiguous. V lost 7 bases and J lost 5, with 11 bases in between. Per the germline V gene, CDR1 is SQVTM and CDR2 is ANQGSEA. The CDR3 contains 11 residues. The CDR3 spells CSAVWLYGYTF. The CDR3 DNA sequence: TGCAGCGCTGTTTGGCTTTATGGCTACACCTTC. Full variable domain (missing parts from reference TRBV29-1 and TRBJ1-2): SAVISQKPSRDICQRGTSLTIQCQVDSQVTMMFWYRQQPGQSLTLIATANQGSEATYESGFVIDKFPISRPNLTFSTLTVSNMSPEDSSIYLCSAVWLYGYTFGSGTRLTVV.

This clonotype was observed a handful of times. V usage is TRBV20-1 and J usage is TRBJ2-7, with unresolved D. Per germline, CDR1 DFQATT and CDR2 SNEGSKA (reference sequence). CDR3 length equals 11 residues. The germline V and J ends were trimmed by 4 bases and 4 bases, with 8 bases remaining between them. The CDR3 region has the DNA TGCAGTGCTAAAGGGCAGTACGAGCAGTACTTC. Translating it yields CSAKGQYEQYF.

The sample holds many counts of this clonotype. A much larger clone differs by one base, so this may be a read error. V is TRBV24-1 and J is TRBJ2-1, with no clear D. The DNA end favors TRBJ2-7, so the J call may be wrong. The CDR3 runs 14 residues. Germline assignment: CDR1 KGHDR and CDR2 SFDVKD. CDR3 protein: CATSDHSSYNEQYF. In DNA form, the CDR3 reads TGTGCCACCAGTGATCATAGCTCCTACAATGAGCAGTACTTC.

The CDR3 DNA follows: TGTGCCACCAATAGGGACAGGGTCACAGATACGCAGTATTTT. Amino acids: CATNRDRVTDTQYF. The chain has TRBV15 and TRBJ2-3, with 9 bases matching TRBD1. The CDR3 loop spans 14 amino acids. Germline CDR1 reads LNHNV; CDR2 reads YYDKDF (reference sequence). V lost 7 bases, J lost 2 bases, and 4 bases stayed unmatched.

This clonotype has only a few counts. The V gene is TRBV5-1, the J gene TRBJ2-1; 7 nucleotides match TRBD2. The CDR3 is 14 residues long. The ends lost 2 bases at V and 6 bases at J; junction bases unmatched: 5. Germline CDR1 SGHRS, CDR2 YFSETQ. This CDR3 reads CASSFKREGNEQFF. Here the CDR3 DNA reads TGCGCCAGCAGCTTCAAGCGGGAAGGCAATGAGCAGTTCTTC.

This clonotype has more than one count but fewer than ten. This rearrangement joins TRBV7-2 to TRBJ2-7, with 7 bases fitting TRBD1. J gave up 0 bases and V 6 bases, and 8 bases lay outside the gene matches. The length of the CDR3 is 15 residues. Germline V lookup: CDR1 SGHTA, CDR2 FQGNSA. CDR3 DNA sequence: TGTGCCAGCAGATCTACAGGGGCCCCCTCCTACGAGCAGTACTTC. The encoded protein is CASRSTGAPSYEQYF.

The chain recombines TRBV11-2 with TRBJ1-2; tentatively, D is TRBD1 (5 bases). The length of the CDR3 is 13 residues. The germline V gene encodes CDR1 SGHAT and CDR2 FQNNGV. Trimming took 5 bases from V and 3 from J, leaving 10 bases between them. The CDR3 here is CASSLQTDYGYTF. The CDR3 region has the DNA TGTGCCAGCAGCCTCCAGACAGACTATGGCTACACCTTC.

This clonotype was seen ten or more times. The chain links TRBV11-2 to TRBJ2-7; 9 bases map to TRBD1. This CDR3 is 15 amino acids long. Losses at the gene ends were 1 base for V and 7 bases for J; bases not matched to a gene: 8. The germline gives CDR1 SGHAT, CDR2 FQNNGV. CDR3 in amino acids: CASSLVPGTGREQYF. The CDR3 DNA follows: TGTGCCAGCAGCTTAGTCCCCGGGACAGGGCGAGAGCAGTACTTC.

This clonotype appeared a few times. J is TRBJ2-1 and V is TRBV4-3, with 14 bases fitting TRBD2. This CDR3 is built from 15 residues. J gave up 8 bases and V 5 bases, and 5 bases lay outside the gene matches. The germline V gene has CDR1 LGHNA and CDR2 YSLEER. Written as DNA, the CDR3 is TGCGCCAGCAGCGAAGGGACTAGCGGGAGTTATGAGCAGTTCTTC. It encodes CASSEGTSGSYEQFF.

This clonotype was observed a handful of times. J is TRBJ1-5 and V is TRBV20-1; D is ambiguous. The germline gives CDR1 DFQATT, CDR2 SNEGSKA (reference sequence). Trimming removed 3 bases at V and 4 bases at J, with 10 bases between. The CDR3 totals 13 residues. The CDR3 DNA is TGCAGTGCTAGCCCCACCGGGAATCAGCCCCAGCATTTT. This encodes CSASPTGNQPQHF.

By proportion, this clonotype is medium-sized (0.01 to 0.1%). The chain is built from TRBV7-2 and TRBJ1-5, with 9 bases aligning to TRBD1. The germline V gene has CDR1 SGHTA and CDR2 FQGNSA. V gave up 5 bases and J gave up 3 bases; unmatched junction bases: 8. The CDR3 spans 16 residues. The CDR3 coding sequence is TGTGCCAGCAGCCCCGACACAGGGGGCCTCAATCAGCCCCAGCATTTT. This translates into CASSPDTGGLNQPQHF.

This clonotype was seen a single time. Since a much larger clone is just one base distant, this may be a read error. The CDR3 nucleotides read TGTGCCAGCAGCCCGGGACTAGGGAGCTCCTACGAGCAGTACTTC. Amino acids: CASSPGLGSSYEQYF. V usage is TRBV3-1 and J usage is TRBJ2-7, with 8 bases aligning to TRBD2. Germline lookup yields CDR1 LGHDT and CDR2 YNNKEL (reference sequence). J gave up 0 bases and V 4 bases, and 5 bases lay outside the gene matches. The CDR3 length is 15 residues.

Worth noting for this clonotype: This may come from a read error, since a much larger clone is one base off. The rearrangement links TRBV11-2 to TRBJ2-7; TRBD1 matches 9 bases. The V and J ends lost 3 bases and 7 bases, in that order; junction bases with no gene match: 10. Germline V lookup: CDR1 SGHAT, CDR2 FQNNGV. The length of the CDR3 is 15 residues. This CDR3 is CASSLAGTGYNEQYF. The CDR3 DNA is TGTGCCAGCAGCTTGGCCGGGACAGGGTACAATGAGCAGTACTTC.

The gene calls are TRBV29-1 and TRBJ2-5; D is unresolved. V shed 7 bases and J shed 5 bases, with 17 bases lying between them. Germline V gene lookup returns CDR1 SQVTM and CDR2 ANQGSEA. This CDR3 has 13 amino acids. The DNA for the CDR3 is TGCAGCGGTGGCAGGAACCCGAGCGAGACCCAGTACTTC. Translating gives CSGGRNPSETQYF. Using reference TRBV29-1 and TRBJ2-5 for the parts outside the CDR3, the full variable domain is SAVISQKPSRDICQRGTSLTIQCQVDSQVTMMFWYRQQPGQSLTLIATANQGSEATYESGFVIDKFPISRPNLTFSTLTVSNMSPEDSSIYLCSGGRNPSETQYFGPGTRLLVL.

This clonotype came up a few times. A much larger clone differs from this one at a single base, so this may be a read error. This sequence joins TRBV12-3 or TRBV12-4 and TRBJ2-7; no definite D call. V was pared by 5 bases and J by 7 bases, with 21 bases between. This CDR3 is 15 amino acids long. The chain's CDR3 is CASSLLAATNNEQYF. The CDR3 DNA is TGTGCCAGCAGTCTGCTGGCGGCCACAAACAATGAGCAGTACTTC.

This chain links TRBV7-2 with TRBJ2-1; D gene unclear. This CDR3 contains 17 residues. Germline CDR1 reads SGHTA; CDR2 reads FQGNSA. Trimming removed 1 base at V and 0 bases at J, with 13 bases between. DNA of the CDR3: TGTGCCAGCAGCTTAGATATTAGACGGAGCTCCTACAATGAGCAGTTCTTC. Amino acids: CASSLDIRRSSYNEQFF.

For the CDR3, the DNA is TGTGCCAGCAGTTTATCCACAACTCATAACTATGGCTACACCTTC. This encodes CASSLSTTHNYGYTF. V and J are TRBV27 and TRBJ1-2, with D unclear. The V gene's germline CDR1 is MNHEY and CDR2 SMNVEV (reference sequence). CDR3 length equals 15 residues. V was shortened by 0 bases and J by 1 base, with 9 bases between the two germline ends.

The gene calls are TRBV15 and TRBJ2-6, with D perhaps assigned TRBD1 or TRBD2 (5 bases each). Trimming pared 0 bases from V and 4 bases from J, leaving 16 bases between. Germline values: CDR1 LNHNV, CDR2 YYDKDF (reference sequence). The CDR3 length is 18 residues. The CDR3 loop reads CATSREGTTGPGANVLTF. The CDR3, as DNA: TGTGCCACCAGCAGAGAAGGCACGACGGGGCCCGGGGCCAACGTCCTGACTTTC.

This clonotype was counted only a few times. The chain is built from TRBV9 and TRBJ2-1; TRBD2 matches 12 bases. CDR1 SGDLS and CDR2 YYNGEE come from the germline V gene. V trimming: 0 bases; J trimming: 8 bases; junction bases outside the gene matches: 15. The CDR3 is made up of 19 amino acids. The CDR3 spells CASSVVPWPSGRAKDEQFF. CDR3 sequence (DNA): TGTGCCAGCAGCGTAGTCCCCTGGCCTAGCGGGAGGGCCAAAGATGAGCAGTTCTTC.

This clonotype has a handful of counts. This rearrangement joins TRBV11-2 to TRBJ2-1; D unresolved. CDR1 and CDR2 (germline): SGHAT, FQNNGV. This CDR3 comprises 18 residues. Trimming took off 5 bases at V and 5 bases at J, with 25 bases between the two ends. DNA for the CDR3: TGTGCCAGCAGCCCGCAAACCCTGACCATCCGACTCAACAATGAGCAGTTCTTC. Amino acids: CASSPQTLTIRLNNEQFF.

This chain uses TRBV6-6 with TRBJ1-2, with D perhaps TRBD1 (6 bases). The CDR3 runs 14 residues. Germline CDR1 is MNHNY and CDR2 is SVGAGI (reference sequence). V was trimmed by 7 bases and J by 3 bases, leaving 15 bases between them. The CDR3 DNA follows: TGTGCCAGCACGGCCCGGGGGCTGGACTATGGCTACACCTTC. Its protein product is CASTARGLDYGYTF.

The rearrangement joins TRBV6-6 to TRBJ2-6; TRBD1 matches at 7 bases. V trimming: 7 bases; J trimming: 1 base; junction bases outside the gene matches: 10. Germline V gives CDR1 MNHNY, CDR2 SVGAGI (reference sequence). The CDR3 consists of 17 residues. The CDR3 DNA sequence: TGTGCCAGCAAGACAGGGTCGTCCGATTCTGGGGCCAACGTCCTGACTTTC. Translating it yields CASKTGSSDSGANVLTF.

V usage is TRBV7-9 and J usage is TRBJ2-4, with 7 bases fitting TRBD2. The germline V gene encodes CDR1 SEHNR and CDR2 FQNEAQ (reference sequence). This CDR3 has 15 amino acids. Germline trimming cut 1 base from V and 0 bases from J; bases unmatched to any gene: 0. The CDR3 nucleotides are TGTGCCAGCAGCTTAGGGGAGGGAGCCAAAAACATTCAGTACTTC. The encoded protein is CASSLGEGAKNIQYF.

This chain uses TRBV12-3 or TRBV12-4 with TRBJ2-7; TRBD1 might be the D (6 bases). V dropped 6 bases and J dropped 3 bases, with 18 bases sitting between them. The CDR3 covers 15 residues. The CDR3 DNA follows: TGTGCCAGCAGCCAACGGTCACAGGGTCACTACGAGCAGTACTTC. Its protein is CASSQRSQGHYEQYF.

This clonotype was observed a handful of times. The chain combines TRBV12-3 or TRBV12-4 with TRBJ2-7, with 7 bases fitting TRBD1. CDR3 length equals 15 residues. Germline trimming cut 4 bases from V and 2 bases from J; bases unmatched to any gene: 8. The CDR3 DNA reads as TGTGCCAGCAGTTCTGAGGGACAGACCCCCTACGAGCAGTACTTC. Residues: CASSSEGQTPYEQYF.

About this clonotype: Since a much larger clone is just one base distant, this may be a read error. CDR3 in amino acids: CSANSGRWNEQYF. The CDR3 DNA sequence: TGCAGTGCCAATAGCGGGAGGTGGAATGAGCAGTACTTC. The chain carries TRBV20-1 and TRBJ2-5, with 10 positions matching TRBD2. Germline CDR1 and CDR2: DFQATT and SNEGSKA (reference sequence). Germline trimming cut 6 bases from V and 11 bases from J; bases unmatched to any gene: 12. This CDR3 contains 13 residues.